These 26 T cell receptor beta chains were all obtained from the same sample, sequenced in a study of blood T cell repertoires in COVID-19. Some clones are missing from TCRdb's copy, which holds only in-frame ones; the method was immunoSEQ multiplex PCR. The table has approximately 190,000 clones, around 80% seen once. Sequencing was performed on peripheral blood. These receptor sequences come from an older woman with COVID-19, enrolled during active disease.

This clone has more than one count but fewer than ten. V is TRBV6-5 and J is TRBJ2-5; possible D gene TRBD1, 7 bases. Trimming took off 8 bases at V and 3 bases at J, with 16 bases between the two ends. CDR1 MNHEY and CDR2 SVGAGI come from the germline V gene. The CDR3 covers 14 residues. DNA for the CDR3: TGTGCCAGCCGGGGGAGAGGGGGCGAAGAGACCCAGTACTTC. Amino acid sequence: CASRGRGGEETQYF.

This clone was seen once. This CDR3 reads CASSFSSTDTQYF. CDR3 coding DNA: TGCGCCAGCAGCTTTTCTAGCACAGATACGCAGTATTTT. J is TRBJ2-3 and V is TRBV5-1; D is uncertain. The CDR3 is 13 residues long. V lost 2 bases and J lost 0, with 4 bases in between. Germline CDR1 and CDR2: SGHRS and YFSETQ.

V is TRBV11-2 and J is TRBJ1-1, with 12 positions matching TRBD1. V was pared by 4 bases and J by 0 bases, with 12 bases of the junction left unmatched. The CDR3 length is 19 residues. Germline V lookup: CDR1 SGHAT, CDR2 FQNNGV. In DNA form, the CDR3 reads TGTGCCAGCAGCTCGATCCGGGACAGGGGGCTAAGGGTGAACACTGAAGCTTTCTTT. It codes for CASSSIRDRGLRVNTEAFF.

V and J are TRBV2 and TRBJ2-3, with D maybe TRBD1 (5 bases). Germline assignment: CDR1 SNHLY and CDR2 FYNNEI. The CDR3 has 17 amino acids. Between the trimmed V and J ends, which lost 6 bases and 6 bases, there was a span of 25 bases. CDR3 loop: CASRRIGQGRNADTQYF. DNA of the CDR3: TGTGCCAGCAGACGTATCGGGCAGGGTAGGAACGCGGATACGCAGTATTTT.

The table lists this clone with many counts. J is TRBJ2-1 and V is TRBV20-1; a possible D gene is TRBD1 (6 bases). From germline, CDR1 is DFQATT and CDR2 SNEGSKA (reference sequence). This CDR3 has 14 residues. V lost 3 bases to trimming and J lost 4 bases, with 13 bases between them. The CDR3: CSASGSGAYNEQFF. Here the CDR3 DNA reads TGCAGTGCTAGTGGGTCAGGGGCGTACAATGAGCAGTTCTTC.

CDR3 sequence reads: CASSLDTAEKLFF. The CDR3 nucleotides read TGTGCCAGCTCCCTCGACACCGCGGAAAAACTGTTTTTT. J is TRBJ1-4 and V is TRBV18; no firm D call. V shed 6 bases and J shed 8 bases, with 13 bases lying between them. The CDR3 contains 13 residues. Looked up from germline, CDR1 is KGHSH and CDR2 is LQKENI.

V usage is TRBV5-1 and J usage is TRBJ1-4; no clear D gene. The ends were cut back, 0 bases at V and 10 bases at J, with 16 bases in the middle. CDR1 SGHRS and CDR2 YFSETQ come from the germline V gene. The CDR3 contains 15 residues. CDR3: CASSLDSLRFGKLFF. For the CDR3, the DNA is TGCGCCAGCAGCTTGGATAGCCTGAGGTTTGGAAAACTGTTTTTT.

The chain carries TRBV9 and TRBJ1-5; no clear D. Deletions cut 3 bases from V and 5 bases from J, with 15 bases between. The germline gives CDR1 SGDLS, CDR2 YYNGEE. This CDR3 region has 15 residues. In nucleotides, the CDR3 is TGTGCCAGCAGCGCCTCCGCGGGGAGCTATCAGCCCCAGCATTTT. It codes for CASSASAGSYQPQHF. Looking up the rest from reference TRBV9 and TRBJ1-5 gives the full variable domain: DSGVTQTPKHLITATGQRVTLRCSPRSGDLSVYWYQQSLDQGLQFLIQYYNGEERAKGNILERFSAQQFPDLHSELNLSSLELGDSALYFCASSASAGSYQPQHFGDGTRLSIL.

J is TRBJ2-1 and V is TRBV3-1 (or the pseudogene TRBV3-2), with 8 bases identical to TRBD1. CDR3 length: 15 residues. The germline gives CDR1 LGHDT, CDR2 YNNKEL (reference sequence). The junction had 6 bases not matched to a gene; V was cut back by 2 bases and J by 6 bases. Here the CDR3 reads CASSQFPGQGNEQFF. The CDR3 DNA reads as TGTGCCAGCAGCCAATTTCCCGGACAGGGCAATGAGCAGTTCTTC.

This clone was counted a few times. This rearrangement joins TRBV29-1 to TRBJ2-1; no reliable D call. The ends were cut back, 0 bases at V and 0 bases at J, with 9 bases in the middle. The CDR3 contains 15 residues. The germline gives CDR1 SQVTM, CDR2 ANQGSEA. CDR3 protein: CSVEEIVSSYNEQFF. In DNA form, the CDR3 reads TGCAGCGTTGAAGAGATAGTAAGCTCCTACAATGAGCAGTTCTTC.

CDR3 sequence (DNA): TGTGCCATCGTTAGCGGGAACAGCGGTGAGCAGTTCTTC. It encodes CAIVSGNSGEQFF. The rearrangement joins TRBV24-1 to TRBJ2-1, with 8 bases fitting TRBD2. The CDR3 is 13 residues long. Germline trimming cut 11 bases from V and 9 bases from J; bases unmatched to any gene: 11. Germline CDR1 is KGHDR and CDR2 is SFDVKD.

This clone was observed a few times. CDR3 bases: TGTGCCAGCAGCTTCTGGGAGTTCCCCTGGCGCAATCAGCCCCAGCATTTT. As protein: CASSFWEFPWRNQPQHF. The V call is TRBV5-6, the J call TRBJ1-5; no clear D gene. Trimming cost V 2 bases and J 2 bases, with 17 bases left between them. This CDR3 region has 17 residues. CDR1 and CDR2 from the germline V gene are SGHDT and YYEEEE.

The chain combines TRBV19 with TRBJ1-1, with a tentative D call TRBD1 (5 bases). This CDR3 region has 14 residues. CDR1 is LNHDA and CDR2 is SQIVND in the germline V gene (reference sequence). The germline V and J ends were trimmed by 8 bases and 4 bases, with 17 bases remaining between them. The CDR3 protein is CASGTPGGITEAFF. The CDR3 region has the DNA TGTGCCAGTGGTACCCCGGGGGGGATCACTGAAGCTTTCTTT.

The chain links TRBV4-3 to TRBJ1-2; D possibly corresponds to TRBD1 (5 bases). This CDR3 spans 13 amino acids. Germline V gene lookup returns CDR1 LGHNA and CDR2 YSLEER. V lost 2 bases and J 6 bases, leaving 10 bases between the germline ends. The CDR3 DNA reads TGCGCCAGCAGCCAATCGGCAGGGAATGGCTACACCTTC. This codes for CASSQSAGNGYTF.

The chain links TRBV7-2 to TRBJ1-2; unclear D gene. CDR1 is SGHTA and CDR2 is FQGNSA in the germline V gene. Trimming removed 6 bases from V and 5 bases from J, with 16 bases in between. The CDR3 loop spans 14 amino acids. The CDR3 DNA sequence: TGTGCCAGCAGATCCAATACAGCTTCTTATGGCTACACCTTC. The encoded protein is CASRSNTASYGYTF.

This clone has a single count. This chain links TRBV24-1 with TRBJ2-3; unclear D gene. This CDR3 comprises 13 residues. Germline V gene sequence: CDR1 KGHDR, CDR2 SFDVKD. V was pared by 4 bases and J by 4 bases, with 8 bases between. CDR3 nucleotide sequence: TGTGCCACCAGTGACCCTCTCCCAGATACGCAGTATTTT. It specifies CATSDPLPDTQYF.

This chain joins TRBV7-2 and TRBJ2-7, with D uncertain. CDR3 length: 13 residues. The V gene lost 2 bases and the J gene lost 0 bases, with 5 bases spanning the gap. The germline V gene encodes CDR1 SGHTA and CDR2 FQGNSA. The CDR3 loop reads CASSLQASYEQYF. In nucleotides, the CDR3 is TGTGCCAGCAGCTTACAGGCCTCCTACGAGCAGTACTTC.

The rearrangement uses TRBV6-5 and TRBJ2-7; D may be TRBD2 (5 bases). The CDR3 has 12 residues. With 11 bases removed from V and 7 bases from J, the gap between germline ends came to 18 bases. Germline-derived CDR1 and CDR2 are MNHEY and SVGAGI. CDR3 loop: CACQEGSAEQYV. DNA for the CDR3: TGTGCCTGCCAAGAGGGTTCTGCGGAGCAGTACGTC.

The rearrangement links TRBV10-3 to TRBJ2-5, with D perhaps matching TRBD1 (6 bases). The germline CDR1 and CDR2 sequences are ENHRY and SYGVKD. The CDR3 is 13 amino acids. The germline V and J ends were trimmed by 5 bases and 4 bases, with 11 bases remaining between them. As DNA, the CDR3 is TGTGCCATCAGTCGACAGGTGGGAGAGACCCAGTACTTC. Translation gives CAISRQVGETQYF.

The chain has TRBV19 and TRBJ1-4; no reliable D call. The CDR3 is 16 amino acids. CDR1 is LNHDA and CDR2 is SQIVND in the germline V gene (reference sequence). V lost 8 bases to trimming and J lost 0 bases, with 16 bases between them. The DNA of the CDR3 is TGTGCCAGTGGGGAGGGTCAGGCTACAACTAATGAAAAACTGTTTTTT. This gives the protein CASGEGQATTNEKLFF.

CDR3 in amino acids: CASSLTGGSGNTIYF. In DNA form, the CDR3 reads TGTGCCAGCAGTCTAACAGGGGGCTCTGGAAACACCATATATTTT. The chain combines TRBV6-5 with TRBJ1-3; 8 bases are a match to TRBD1. Germline CDR1 reads MNHEY; CDR2 reads SVGAGI. J was trimmed by 0 bases and V by 5 bases; bases with no gene match: 3. The CDR3 has 15 residues.

This clone was seen ten or more times. The rearrangement links TRBV4-2 to TRBJ1-1; D remains unclear. In germline, CDR1 is LGHNA, CDR2 YNFKEQ. The CDR3 totals 15 residues. Trimming shortened V by 0 bases and J by 8 bases, and 16 bases separated the two germline ends. The CDR3 reads CASSQDLRELFEAFF. Here the CDR3 DNA reads TGTGCCAGCAGCCAAGATCTCCGGGAGCTTTTCGAAGCTTTCTTT.

The rearrangement uses TRBV19 and TRBJ1-2; unclear D gene. V shed 5 bases and J shed 1 base, with 14 bases lying between them. The germline V gene encodes CDR1 LNHDA and CDR2 SQIVND (reference sequence). The CDR3 loop spans 15 amino acids. CDR3 amino acids: CASSPPRQLNYGYTF. The CDR3 DNA sequence: TGTGCCAGTAGTCCCCCCAGACAACTTAACTATGGCTACACCTTC.

This rearrangement joins TRBV28 to TRBJ1-4, with a weak D call TRBD1 (6 bases). V lost 5 bases and J lost 4, with 11 bases in between. Germline CDR1 is MDHEN and CDR2 is SYDVKM. The CDR3 sequence is 14 residues long. The CDR3, as DNA: TGTGCCAGCAGTCGGACAGATAGTAATGAAAAACTGTTTTTT. It specifies CASSRTDSNEKLFF.

This clone appeared a single time. The gene calls are TRBV1 and TRBJ2-7; the DNA was not compared with TRBD2, the D call given in the table. TRBV1 is marked as a pseudogene. The CDR3 is 16 residues long. In DNA, the CDR3 is TGCACCAGCAGCCAACGGATTATAGCGGGGGGCTGTGAGCAGTACGTC. It specifies CTSSQRIIAGGCEQYV.

This sequence joins TRBV2 and TRBJ2-5; perhaps TRBD2 as D (5 bases). V dropped 3 bases and J dropped 2 bases, with 13 bases sitting between them. CDR1 SNHLY and CDR2 FYNNEI come from the germline V gene. This CDR3 has 15 residues. The CDR3 region has the DNA TGTGCCAGCAGTGATCCGCGGGCCCCACAAGAGACCCAGTACTTC. Its translation: CASSDPRAPQETQYF.